This T cell receptor (beta chain) was recorded in a study of cytomegalovirus exposure and HLA in healthy donors. The PCR made use of 60 Vbeta and 13 Jbeta primers. In the study's own analysis: Roughly 11 million shared chains were among the approximately 76 million unique TCR beta chains that a later analysis counted. TCRdb's copy holds only in-frame clones and misses some; the assay was immunoSEQ multiplex PCR. V, J and clone size were drawn from that table, and D and trimming were deduced from the DNA. The sample holds more than 110,000 clones, about three quarters seen once. V shed 3 bases and J shed 1 base, with 6 bases lying between them. The CDR3 totals 13 residues. CDR1 is LNHDA and CDR2 is SQIVND in the germline V gene (reference sequence). Findings and caveats of the study: In a later analysis, TCR beta V- and J-gene trimming showed a link to a missense DCLRE1C variant. For most subjects, TCR beta sequences were reported to predict HLA-A and HLA-B alleles with accuracy.

About this clone itself: The antigen is not known.

This receptor was identified in a male donor in good health and CMV-seronegative. This chain connects TRBV19 to TRBJ1-1; D gene ambiguous. The sample was PBMCs. This CDR3 reads CASSISANTEAFF. CDR3 coding DNA: TGTGCCAGTAGTATTAGTGCGAACACTGAAGCTTTCTTT.